This TCR beta chain is from a study of blood T cells in healthy people across ages. Study-level results: Higher diversity and more naive CD4+ cells were features of long-lived donors, compared to aged donors.

Next came a second PCR, run for about 6 to 12 cycles, which used a sample-barcoded 5' primer along with a J-beta primer mix. MiXCR, run by TCRdb on the 5' RACE reads, gives a single entry per CDR3 protein. In the table there are 730,000 or so distinct CDR3 sequences, roughly 43% of which are singletons. The length of the CDR3 is 14 residues. Germline CDR1 and CDR2: SGHTA and FQGNSA. Trimming left V 4 bases short and J 7 bases short, with 11 bases between. Points on this clonotype: Its antigen is unidentified.

This receptor was identified in an elderly man in good health. The V call is TRBV7-2, the J call TRBJ1-6; TRBD1 is a possible D gene (5 bases). Sequencing was carried out using blood. The CDR3 nucleotides read TGTGCCAGCAGCTCTGGGGGAGGGAATTCACCCCTCCACTTT. It translates to CASSSGGGNSPLHF.